Presented here are 29 T cell receptor beta chains from one specimen sequenced in a study of T-cell memory formation after mild COVID-19 (dated by TCRdb to about 2021). Receptor amplification or capture employed 5' RACE. The sequencer was an Illumina NovaSeq 6000. Using fastp at Q25 and MiXCR, TCRdb reprocessed the public reads and kept productive beta chains. Each CDR3 protein appears once, grouped with its most common genes and DNA. The sample includes around 250,000 distinct CDR3 sequences, with less than 20% observed a single time. The top ten clones comprise over 2% of the sample. The specimen was PBMCs or a T cell subset sorted from them (not recorded which). The receptor source for this set is an adult woman who had mild COVID-19 (a few samples of this study predate the infection). The sample titles of this study are shuffled in the database, so cell type and time point are left out; the donor was told from shared clones.

The chain combines TRBV9 with TRBJ2-1; D gene uncertain. Trimming removed 4 bases at V and 0 bases at J, with 8 bases between. CDR3 length: 14 amino acids. Germline lookup yields CDR1 SGDLS and CDR2 YYNGEE. The CDR3 loop is CASSPTSSYNEQFF. The CDR3 region has the DNA TGTGCCAGCAGCCCCACGAGCTCCTACAATGAGCAGTTCTTC.

In this sample, this clonotype turned up a few times. The rearrangement links TRBV12-3 or TRBV12-4 to TRBJ2-2; D is uncertain. Trimming pared 5 bases from V and 3 bases from J, leaving 10 bases between. The CDR3 totals 14 residues. This CDR3 reads CASSVLGYTGELFF. Here the CDR3 DNA reads TGTGCCAGCAGTGTCCTAGGATACACCGGGGAGCTGTTTTTT.

This clonotype appeared many times. The chain links TRBV25-1 to TRBJ1-3; no clear D gene. The CDR3 loop spans 12 amino acids. Germline V gene sequence: CDR1 MGHDK, CDR2 SYGVNS. V was clipped by 9 bases and J by 3 bases, with 9 bases between them. In DNA form, the CDR3 reads TGTGCCAGTCTGACGGATGGAAACACCATATATTTT. Residues: CASLTDGNTIYF.

At least ten counts were recorded for this clonotype. The rearrangement uses TRBV12-3 or TRBV12-4 and TRBJ1-1; D uncertain. V lost 4 bases and J lost 1, with 13 bases in between. The CDR3 covers 15 residues. DNA for the CDR3: TGTGCCAGCAGTTCGGCCTGGACGGGGAACACTGAAGCTTTCTTT. This codes for CASSSAWTGNTEAFF.

This clonotype was seen at least ten times. The chain couples TRBV5-1 to TRBJ1-1, with 7 bases fitting TRBD1. Losses at the gene ends were 4 bases for V and 0 bases for J; bases not matched to a gene: 6. Germline V CDR1 and CDR2: SGHRS, YFSETQ. The CDR3 has 15 residues. CDR3 in DNA: TGCGCCAGCAGCGAATGGACAGGACTGAACACTGAAGCTTTCTTT. This codes for CASSEWTGLNTEAFF. Based on the CDR3 plus reference TRBV5-1 and TRBJ1-1, the full variable domain is KAGVTQTPRYLIKTRGQQVTLSCSPISGHRSVSWYQQTPGQGLQFLFEYFSETQRNKGNFPGRFSGRQFSNSRSEMNVSTLELGDSALYLCASSEWTGLNTEAFFGQGTRLTVV.

This clonotype was recorded a few times. The chain couples TRBV5-1 to TRBJ1-1; maybe TRBD1 (5 bases). The CDR3 runs 14 residues. Trimming removed 0 bases at V and 7 bases at J, with 13 bases between. CDR1 and CDR2 from the germline V gene are SGHRS and YFSETQ. The CDR3 sequence is CASSLAGGGDEAFF. The CDR3 nucleotides are TGCGCCAGCAGCTTGGCTGGGGGAGGGGATGAAGCTTTCTTT.

The chain employs TRBV12-3 or TRBV12-4 and TRBJ1-5; D uncertain. This CDR3 is 18 amino acids long. The ends were cut back, 1 base at V and 0 bases at J, with 16 bases in the middle. CDR3 DNA sequence: TGTGCCAGCAGTTTAGTCTATGGACGGACTTATAGCAATCAGCCCCAGCATTTT. It encodes CASSLVYGRTYSNQPQHF.

This clonotype qualifies as medium-sized (0.01 to 0.1%). The chain links TRBV5-1 to TRBJ2-1; maybe TRBD2 (6 bases). The CDR3 sequence is 13 residues long. The V gene's germline CDR1 is SGHRS and CDR2 YFSETQ. V was cut by 2 bases and J by 14 bases, with 17 bases left in between. This CDR3 is CASSLDQGLDKFF. In nucleotides, the CDR3 is TGCGCCAGCAGCTTAGATCAGGGACTGGACAAGTTCTTC. Using reference TRBV5-1 and TRBJ2-1 for the parts outside the CDR3, the full variable domain is KAGVTQTPRYLIKTRGQQVTLSCSPISGHRSVSWYQQTPGQGLQFLFEYFSETQRNKGNFPGRFSGRQFSNSRSEMNVSTLELGDSALYLCASSLDQGLDKFFGPGTRLTVL.

The chain carries TRBV5-1 and TRBJ2-1, with D perhaps matching TRBD1 (6 bases). CDR3 size: 10 residues. V lost 7 bases and J lost 8, with 7 bases in between. Germline V lookup: CDR1 SGHRS, CDR2 YFSETQ. The CDR3 reads CASYRDEQFF. CDR3 nucleotides: TGCGCCAGCTACAGGGATGAGCAGTTCTTC.

This clonotype has a handful of counts. This chain joins TRBV9 and TRBJ1-1; TRBD1 aligns across 7 bases. V was pared by 4 bases and J by 1 base, with 7 bases of the junction left unmatched. CDR1 and CDR2 from the germline V gene are SGDLS and YYNGEE. The CDR3 has 15 amino acids. CDR3 DNA: TGTGCCAGCAGCAAGGGACAGCTAAGGAACACTGAAGCTTTCTTT. Amino acids: CASSKGQLRNTEAFF.

This chain connects TRBV5-5 to TRBJ1-2, with a tentative D call TRBD1 (6 bases). CDR3 length equals 15 residues. CDR1 and CDR2 from the germline V gene are SGHKS and YYEKEE (reference sequence). Trimming shortened V by 3 bases and J by 4 bases, and 16 bases separated the two germline ends. CDR3: CASSSIPGQPYGYTF. CDR3 nucleotides: TGTGCCAGCAGCTCGATCCCCGGACAGCCCTATGGCTACACCTTC.

In DNA form, the CDR3 reads TGTGCCACCAGTGATTTGGGACTCAGAGATACGCAGTATTTT. Translating gives CATSDLGLRDTQYF. The gene calls are TRBV24-1 and TRBJ2-3; D might be TRBD2 (5 bases). CDR1 is KGHDR and CDR2 is SFDVKD in the germline V gene. The CDR3 length is 14 residues. The V and J ends lost 0 bases and 5 bases respectively, with 8 bases between them.

This clonotype occurred a few times. CDR3 sequence: CASSTGLGYTF. The CDR3, as DNA: TGTGCCAGCAGCACAGGGCTTGGCTACACCTTC. This chain uses TRBV3-1 with TRBJ1-2, with D tentatively TRBD1 (6 bases). Between the trimmed V and J ends, which lost 5 bases and 7 bases, there was a span of 8 bases. Looked up from germline, CDR1 is LGHDT and CDR2 is YNNKEL (reference sequence). This CDR3 contains 11 residues.

This clonotype was observed a handful of times. Since no conserved phenylalanine or tryptophan closes the CDR3, a read error is the likely cause. No DNA is shown, since the ends of the CDR3 on it are uncertain; the CDR3 is the one TCRdb lists. This chain uses TRBV27 with TRBJ2-4. CDR1 is MNHEY and CDR2 is SMNVEV in the germline V gene (reference sequence). The length of the CDR3 is 8 amino acids, counting both ends. Here the CDR3 reads CASSLQAI.

The V gene is TRBV18, the J gene TRBJ1-1, with D hard to call. V was pared by 3 bases and J by 1 base, with 9 bases between. Germline CDR1 KGHSH, CDR2 LQKENI. CDR3 length equals 14 residues. CDR3 nucleotide sequence: TGTGCCAGCTCACCCCTTGACAAGAACACTGAAGCTTTCTTT. Translated, it gives CASSPLDKNTEAFF. The full variable domain, rest sourced from reference TRBV18 and TRBJ1-1, is NAGVMQNPRHLVRRRGQEARLRCSPMKGHSHVYWYRQLPEEGLKFMVYLQKENIIDESGMPKERFSAEFPKEGPSILRIQQVVRGDSAAYFCASSPLDKNTEAFFGQGTRLTVV.

This sequence joins TRBV18 and TRBJ2-1; possibly TRBD2 for D (6 bases). The CDR3 runs to 15 residues. V was cut by 1 base and J by 6 bases, with 13 bases left in between. CDR1 and CDR2 from the germline V gene are KGHSH and LQKENI. The CDR3 sequence: CASSPRLGPSNEQFF. CDR3 nucleotide sequence: TGTGCCAGCTCACCACGACTAGGCCCCTCCAATGAGCAGTTCTTC.

This clonotype was seen repeatedly, ten times or more. This chain connects TRBV12-3 or TRBV12-4 to TRBJ2-3, with 7 bases fitting TRBD2. Trimming cost V 6 bases and J 7 bases; bases outside gene matches: 7. This CDR3 is 13 amino acids long. CDR3 DNA sequence: TGTGCCAGCAGACGGGAGGTGAGGAATACGCAGTATTTT. Encoded protein: CASRREVRNTQYF.

This clonotype was found a few times. The chain joins TRBV12-3 or TRBV12-4 to TRBJ1-2; D possibly corresponds to TRBD1 (5 bases). This CDR3 is built from 13 residues. The ends were cut back, 5 bases at V and 4 bases at J, with 11 bases in the middle. The CDR3 DNA reads TGTGCCAGCAGTCGTGACAGCCTCTATGGCTACACCTTC. Protein sequence: CASSRDSLYGYTF.

This sequence joins TRBV7-9 and TRBJ2-5; TRBD1 is a possible D gene (7 bases). The CDR3 is 17 amino acids. V lost 6 bases, J lost 1 base, and 21 bases lay in between. Germline CDR1 SEHNR, CDR2 FQNEAQ (reference sequence). The CDR3 DNA reads as TGTGCCAGCAGTTTGCCCCCAGGGGGGAGGTCCCAAGAGACCCAGTACTTC. Translated, it gives CASSLPPGGRSQETQYF.

This clonotype was found a few times. This chain links TRBV18 with TRBJ2-7; unclear D gene. Germline loops: CDR1 KGHSH, CDR2 LQKENI. V was cut by 2 bases and J by 2 bases, with 4 bases left in between. The CDR3 has 12 amino acids. The CDR3 region has the DNA TGTGCCAGCTCACCAGGTGCCTACGAGCAGTACTTC. Its protein product is CASSPGAYEQYF.

V and J are TRBV4-1 and TRBJ1-6, with TRBD1 matching 7 bases. Germline V gives CDR1 MGHRA, CDR2 YSYEKL. This CDR3 comprises 18 residues. The V segment lost 0 bases and the J segment 7 bases; nucleotides outside the gene matches: 12. The CDR3 loop reads CASSQEMKRGLRNSPLHF. Written as DNA, the CDR3 is TGCGCCAGCAGCCAAGAAATGAAGAGGGGGCTTAGGAATTCACCCCTCCACTTT.

V gene TRBV4-2 combines with J gene TRBJ2-5, with D possibly TRBD2 on 6 matching bases. This CDR3 is built from 15 residues. V was pared by 3 bases and J by 5 bases, with 16 bases between. Looked up from germline, CDR1 is LGHNA and CDR2 is YNFKEQ. The CDR3 is CASSQDLGSGETQYF. For the CDR3, the DNA is TGTGCCAGCAGCCAGGACCTCGGGAGCGGGGAGACCCAGTACTTC.

The chain combines TRBV12-3 or TRBV12-4 with TRBJ2-1; D ambiguous. The CDR3 is 12 residues long. In DNA, the CDR3 is TGTGTAAGCGAGAGCTCCTACAATGAGCAGTTCTTC. Residues: CVSESSYNEQFF.

J is TRBJ1-2 and V is TRBV20-1, with 9 bases fitting TRBD1. CDR1 and CDR2 from the germline V gene are DFQATT and SNEGSKA (reference sequence). CDR3 length equals 13 residues. The CDR3 sequence: CYFSGTGRYGYTF. In DNA form, the CDR3 reads TGCTACTTCTCCGGGACAGGGCGGTATGGCTACACCTTC.

The CDR3 DNA sequence: TGTGCCAGCACCCTAGGGGAGGGGTGGGGATACGAGCAGTACTTC. Translating gives CASTLGEGWGYEQYF. This chain links TRBV12-3 or TRBV12-4 with TRBJ2-7; 7 bases are a match to TRBD2. CDR3 length: 15 residues. V was clipped by 7 bases and J by 4 bases; unmatched bases: 13.

This clonotype has a count of ten or more. The J gene is TRBJ2-3, the V gene TRBV6-5; the match to TRBD2 covers 15 bases. The CDR3 is made up of 16 amino acids. V was clipped by 6 bases and J by 4 bases; unmatched bases: 5. Germline CDR1 and CDR2: MNHEY and SVGAGI. The CDR3 loop is CASRRTSGGGPDTQYF. In DNA form, the CDR3 reads TGTGCCAGCAGGCGGACTAGCGGGGGGGGCCCAGATACGCAGTATTTT.

This clonotype has at least ten counts. The gene calls are TRBV7-9 and TRBJ2-5, with D maybe TRBD1 (7 bases). V shed 2 bases and J shed 2 bases, with 12 bases lying between them. The CDR3 covers 15 residues. CDR1 is SEHNR, CDR2 FQNEAQ, per germline (reference sequence). The DNA for the CDR3 is TGTGCCAGCAGCTTACCGCAGGGGGGACAAGAGACCCAGTACTTC. Translated, it gives CASSLPQGGQETQYF.

Only a few counts were recorded for this clonotype. The CDR3 reads CSATGGGRFSYEQYF. The CDR3 DNA sequence: TGCAGTGCCACTGGGGGCGGGAGGTTTTCCTACGAGCAGTACTTC. The gene calls are TRBV20-1 and TRBJ2-7; 8 nucleotides align to TRBD2. The CDR3 is 15 residues long. V was clipped by 6 bases and J by 1 base; unmatched bases: 11. Germline CDR1 is DFQATT and CDR2 is SNEGSKA (reference sequence).

A few counts support this clonotype. The CDR3 loop is CASSLGAASGANVLTF. The CDR3 nucleotides read TGTGCCAGCAGTTTAGGGGCAGCTTCTGGGGCCAACGTCCTGACTTTC. V and J are TRBV12-3 or TRBV12-4 and TRBJ2-6; D gene uncertain. Trimming took off 1 base at V and 1 base at J, with 8 bases between the two ends. This CDR3 contains 16 residues.